This T cell receptor (beta chain) was found in a study of blood T cell repertoires in COVID-19. Study in general: PBMCs, B-cell-depleted T cells, or T cells were the source of the cDNA or gDNA that made up the material.

Seattle patients were enrolled during active infection and followed longitudinally. The V gene end was trimmed by 6 bases and the J gene end by 5 bases; junction bases not matched to a gene: 6. The CDR3 loop spans 14 amino acids. Germline V lookup: CDR1 KGHSH, CDR2 LQKENI. Study processing details: Researchers report that nucleated cell counts were estimated from reference gene primer amplification. Profiled with immunoSEQ multiplex PCR; TCRdb holds only in-frame clones, not every one. The V and J calls and clone size come from that table; D and trimming were worked out from the DNA. Of some 330,000 clones in the sample, roughly 91% were seen once.

The material sequenced was peripheral blood. The TCR originated in a woman aged 25-40 years with COVID-19, enrolled during active disease. The chain combines TRBV18 with TRBJ1-1, with TRBD1 identical over 10 bases. The CDR3 DNA follows: TGTGCCAGCTCCCGTGGACAGGGGGTGACTGAAGCTTTCTTT. Translated: CASSRGQGVTEAFF. Supplemented by reference TRBV18 and TRBJ1-1, the full variable domain reads NAGVMQNPRHLVRRRGQEARLRCSPMKGHSHVYWYRQLPEEGLKFMVYLQKENIIDESGMPKERFSAEFPKEGPSILRIQQVVRGDSAAYFCASSRGQGVTEAFFGQGTRLTVV.